This is a list of T cell receptor beta chains from one sample in a study of ipilimumab plus nivolumab after autologous stem cell transplantation. Sequenced by immunoSEQ multiplex PCR; TCRdb stores in-frame clones only, minus some. The sample lists roughly 12,000 clones; more than 65% were seen once. The sample in question was PBMCs, obtained in a trial of ipilimumab plus nivolumab as post-transplant consolidation. Every receptor here comes from a male donor with multiple myeloma. Both conserved end residues are part of each CDR3. Fields, in order: CDR3 protein, CDR3 DNA, clone size, J gene, D gene, V gene. The D gene is left open where the match is weak. Clone size is given for some rows only: seen once, a few or many times, or a class if the clone is expanded.

CSVSTLQETQYF	TGCAGCGTATCGACACTCCAAGAGACCCAGTACTTC	once	TRBJ2-5	-	TRBV29-1
CASSLSISRGGYNEQFF	TGTGCCAGCAGCTTAAGCATAAGCAGGGGGGGATACAATGAGCAGTTCTTC	-	TRBJ2-1	-	TRBV7-2
CATSRDKPGAIYF	TGTGCCACCAGCAGAGACAAACCGGGTGCCATATATTTT	-	TRBJ1-3	-	TRBV15
CASRLIGTDTQYF	TGTGCCAGCAGATTGATCGGCACAGATACGCAGTATTTT	-	TRBJ2-3	-	TRBV6-5
CASSQVAGLTDTQYF	TGTGCCAGCAGCCAGGTAGCGGGCCTCACAGATACGCAGTATTTT	-	TRBJ2-3	TRBD2	TRBV4-2
CASSMGTSGGDEQFF	TGTGCCAGTAGTATGGGGACTAGCGGGGGCGATGAGCAGTTCTTC	-	TRBJ2-1	TRBD2	TRBV19
CASSQYAGSLEWQFF	TGCGCCAGCAGCCAATACGCGGGGTCACTTGAGTGGCAGTTCTTC	-	TRBJ2-1	-	TRBV4-1
CASSLTGPYGYTF	TGCGCCAGCAGCTTGACAGGGCCCTATGGCTACACCTTC	-	TRBJ1-2	-	TRBV5-1
CASTVGLAGDEQFF	TGTGCCAGCACAGTGGGGCTAGCGGGTGATGAGCAGTTCTTC	-	TRBJ2-1	TRBD2	TRBV2
CASSRGPASYTQYF	TGCGCCAGCAGCCGGGGTCCGGCTTCATATACGCAGTATTTT	-	TRBJ2-3	-	TRBV4-1
CASSLLIASNQPQHF	TGTGCCAGCAGTTTATTAATTGCTAGCAATCAGCCCCAGCATTTT	-	TRBJ1-5	-	TRBV28
CSAGATEAFF	TGCAGTGCTGGGGCCACTGAAGCTTTCTTT	-	TRBJ1-1	-	TRBV20-1
CASSPIAQGWTEAFF	TGTGCCAGCAGCCCTATCGCACAGGGGTGGACTGAAGCTTTCTTT	medium-sized	TRBJ1-1	TRBD1	TRBV11-2
CASSRQGDQPQHF	TGTGCCAGCAGCCGACAGGGAGATCAGCCCCAGCATTTT	-	TRBJ1-5	TRBD1	TRBV7-3
CVGRSGTQETQYF	TGTGTGGGACGCTCGGGGACGCAAGAGACCCAGTACTTC	-	TRBJ2-5	-	TRBV7-9
CASSSGPQETQYF	TGTGCCAGCAGCTCGGGGCCGCAAGAGACCCAGTACTTC	-	TRBJ2-5	-	TRBV7-3
CASSLGASGGYEQYF	TGTGCCAGCAGCTTAGGGGCTAGCGGGGGTTACGAGCAGTACTTC	-	TRBJ2-7	TRBD2	TRBV7-9
CASSINRGSSYTF	TGTGCCAGTAGTATAAATCGGGGCTCGAGCTACACCTTC	once	TRBJ1-2	-	TRBV19
CASTGQGSTGELFF	TGTGCCAGCACCGGACAGGGGAGCACCGGGGAGCTGTTTTTT	once	TRBJ2-2	TRBD1	TRBV11-2
CATSRDLEVTSEKLFF	TGTGCCACCAGCAGAGATCTGGAGGTAACGAGTGAAAAACTGTTTTTT	-	TRBJ1-4	-	TRBV15
CASSQLENTAGGYTF	TGTGCCAGCAGCCAACTTGAAAACACTGCAGGAGGCTACACCTTC	-	TRBJ1-2	-	TRBV11-2
CASSESLLNTEAFF	TGTGCCAGCAGTGAGAGTTTACTGAACACTGAAGCTTTCTTT	-	TRBJ1-1	-	TRBV6-1
CASSGVGSEQYF	TGTGCCAGTAGCGGGGTGGGGTCCGAGCAGTACTTC	-	TRBJ2-7	-	TRBV19
CASSDPDRDEKLFF	TGCGCCAGCAGTGATCCCGACAGGGATGAAAAACTGTTTTTT	few	TRBJ1-4	TRBD1	TRBV10-2
CASSLVLAGGQYF	TGCGCCAGCAGCTTGGTCCTAGCGGGGGGCCAGTACTTC	few	TRBJ2-5	TRBD2	TRBV5-1
CASSEQGARTYGYTF	TGTGCCAGCAGTGAACAGGGGGCGAGGACTTATGGCTACACCTTC	-	TRBJ1-2	TRBD1	TRBV6-1
CASSVGPLLVGYTF	TGTGCCAGCAGCGTAGGCCCGTTATTGGTTGGCTACACCTTC	few	TRBJ1-2	-	TRBV9
CASSPGGVWQPQHF	TGTGCCAGCAGCCCCGGGGGGGTATGGCAGCCCCAGCATTTT	-	TRBJ1-5	-	TRBV11-2
CASSRTSGAKQFF	TGTGCCAGCAGCCGGACTAGCGGGGCTAAGCAGTTCTTC	-	TRBJ2-1	TRBD2	TRBV11-3
CASSAPRNEQFF	TGTGCCAGCAGTGCGCCGCGTAATGAGCAGTTCTTC	-	TRBJ2-1	-	TRBV25-1
CASSYQRNTEGGEQFF	TGTGCCAGCAGTTACCAACGTAACACTGAGGGGGGTGAGCAGTTCTTC	-	TRBJ2-1	-	TRBV6-6
CASSLRGFSIANYGYTF	TGTGCCAGCAGTTTAAGGGGATTCTCGATAGCTAACTATGGCTACACCTTC	-	TRBJ1-2	-	TRBV28
CASSQWGVVDGYTF	TGCGCCAGCAGCCAATGGGGAGTTGTGGATGGCTACACCTTC	-	TRBJ1-2	-	TRBV23-1
CASSSSGAKYYGYTF	TGTGCCAGCAGTTCGTCAGGCGCCAAATACTATGGCTACACCTTC	-	TRBJ1-2	-	TRBV6-6
CASSYPAGGWDEKLFF	TGTGCCAGCAGTTACCCCGCGGGGGGTTGGGATGAAAAACTGTTTTTT	medium-sized	TRBJ1-4	-	TRBV6-6
CASRGGLGTGELFF	TGTGCCAGCCGAGGGGGGCTTGGCACCGGGGAGCTGTTTTTT	-	TRBJ2-2	-	TRBV6-6
CASSTRQENTGELFF	TGTGCCAGCAGCACCCGACAGGAGAACACCGGGGAGCTGTTTTTT	-	TRBJ2-2	-	TRBV11-3
CASSLGAGGTDTQYF	TGTGCCAGCAGCCTGGGGGCGGGAGGCACAGATACGCAGTATTTT	-	TRBJ2-3	-	TRBV11-3
CASRETQYF	TGTGCCAGCCGAGAGACCCAGTACTTC	-	TRBJ2-5	-	TRBV6-7
CASSYERNTEAFF	TGTGCCAGCAGTTATGAAAGGAACACTGAAGCTTTCTTT	-	TRBJ1-1	-	TRBV6-6
CASSPSGTGELFF	TGCGCCAGCAGCCCCAGCGGTACCGGGGAGCTGTTTTTT	-	TRBJ2-2	-	TRBV5-1
CASTPVGSYGYTF	TGTGCCAGCACTCCTGTCGGGAGCTATGGCTACACCTTC	-	TRBJ1-2	-	TRBV6-5
CASSPLGINSYEQYF	TGCGCCAGCAGCCCCCTCGGCATAAACTCCTACGAGCAGTACTTC	-	TRBJ2-7	-	TRBV5-2
CASSQGYWGTGRSPRMRNYGYTF	TGTGCCAGTAGTCAGGGGTACTGGGGGACCGGACGTTCCCCACGAATGCGCAACTATGGCTACACCTTC	-	TRBJ1-2	-	TRBV19
CASSPQGPSGYGYTF	TGTGCCAGCTCACCCCAGGGGCCGTCGGGCTATGGCTACACCTTC	-	TRBJ1-2	-	TRBV18
CASSQETAGGPENF	TGCGCCAGCAGCCAAGAGACCGCCGGGGGGCCGGAGAATTTT	-	TRBJ2-3	-	TRBV4-3
CAWRLRGGLHGYTF	TGTGCCTGGAGGTTAAGGGGGGGACTCCATGGCTACACCTTC	-	TRBJ1-2	-	TRBV30
CASREWTSANNEQFF	TGTGCCAGCAGAGAATGGACTAGCGCTAACAATGAGCAGTTCTTC	-	TRBJ2-1	TRBD2	TRBV7-9
CASSFFGAYNEQFF	TGTGCCAGCAGCTTCTTTGGGGCCTACAATGAGCAGTTCTTC	-	TRBJ2-1	-	TRBV7-2
CASSRGGQGAYEQYF	TGTGCCAGCAGCCGAGGAGGACAGGGAGCCTACGAGCAGTACTTC	-	TRBJ2-7	TRBD1	TRBV7-9
CASSEARSPLHF	TGTGCCAGCAGTGAAGCAAGATCACCCCTCCACTTT	-	TRBJ1-6	-	TRBV6-1
CASSSSGTDNQPQHF	TGTGCCAGCAGTTCCTCCGGGACAGACAATCAGCCCCAGCATTTT	-	TRBJ1-5	TRBD1	TRBV28
CASRNSRRADDYTF	TGTGCCAGTAGAAATAGTAGGCGCGCAGATGACTACACCTTC	few	TRBJ1-2	-	TRBV19
CASSVAGWTAQETQYF	TGTGCCAGCAGCGTAGCCGGCTGGACAGCTCAAGAGACCCAGTACTTC	-	TRBJ2-5	-	TRBV9
CASSVGGGANTGELFF	TGTGCCAGCAGCGTAGGAGGGGGAGCGAACACCGGGGAGCTGTTTTTT	-	TRBJ2-2	-	TRBV9